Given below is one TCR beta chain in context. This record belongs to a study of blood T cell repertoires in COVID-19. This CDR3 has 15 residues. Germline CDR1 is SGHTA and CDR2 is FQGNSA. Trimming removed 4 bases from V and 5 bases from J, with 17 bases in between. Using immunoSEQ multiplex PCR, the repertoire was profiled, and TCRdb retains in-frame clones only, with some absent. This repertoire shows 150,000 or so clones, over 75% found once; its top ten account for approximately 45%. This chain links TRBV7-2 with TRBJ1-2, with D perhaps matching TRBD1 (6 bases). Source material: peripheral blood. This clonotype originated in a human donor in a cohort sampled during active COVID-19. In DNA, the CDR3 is TGTGCCAGCAGCTCCCGCCAGGGGAGCGTATATGGCTACACCTTC. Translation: CASSSRQGSVYGYTF.